The 31 T cell receptor beta chains presented below share a single source sample, sequenced in a study of CD8 T cells in ankylosing spondylitis. TCRdb itself ran the 5' RACE reads through MiXCR, one entry per CDR3 protein. In the table there are approximately 38,000 distinct CDR3 sequences, 2.7% of which are singletons. Input material: blood, either unsorted or a sorted T cell fraction (not recorded which). The source of these receptors is a male donor with ankylosing spondylitis or in good health (not recorded which).

Ten or more counts support this clonotype. The chain employs TRBV9 and TRBJ2-2, with TRBD1 matching 7 bases. The CDR3 is 16 amino acids. Germline loops: CDR1 SGDLS, CDR2 YYNGEE. V lost 4 bases, J lost 0 bases, and 6 bases stayed unmatched. CDR3 in DNA: TGTGCCAGCAGCATCCGACAGGGTCCGAACACCGGGGAGCTGTTTTTT. It codes for CASSIRQGPNTGELFF. The full variable domain, rest sourced from reference TRBV9 and TRBJ2-2, is DSGVTQTPKHLITATGQRVTLRCSPRSGDLSVYWYQQSLDQGLQFLIQYYNGEERAKGNILERFSAQQFPDLHSELNLSSLELGDSALYFCASSIRQGPNTGELFFGEGSRLTVL.

This clonotype was counted at least ten times. The V and J genes are TRBV1 and TRBJ2-7; the table gives TRBD2 as D, unverified against the DNA. TRBV1 is shown as a pseudogene. The CDR3 contains 14 residues. DNA of the CDR3: TGCACCAGCAGACTTACAGGGCCCCTCTACGAGCAGTACTTC. Translating it yields CTSRLTGPLYEQYF.

This clonotype was counted ten times or more. This chain joins TRBV9 and TRBJ2-1, with D possibly TRBD2 on 5 matching bases. The CDR3 has 17 residues. Germline V gives CDR1 SGDLS, CDR2 YYNGEE. Trimming removed 3 bases from V and 9 bases from J, with 25 bases in between. CDR3 DNA: TGTGCCAGCAGCGCACAAGGAGCTAGGAGGAGCTCTAGTGAGCAGTTCTTC. It is translated as CASSAQGARRSSSEQFF.

This clonotype was seen only a few times. This CDR3 reads CASSEMDVANTGELFF. As DNA, the CDR3 is TGTGCCAGCAGCGAGATGGACGTAGCTAACACCGGGGAGCTGTTTTTT. The V call is TRBV9, the J call TRBJ2-2, with D hard to call. The germline gives CDR1 SGDLS, CDR2 YYNGEE. The V gene lost 3 bases and the J gene lost 2 bases, with 14 bases spanning the gap. This CDR3 has 16 residues.

This clonotype occurred many times. This rearrangement joins TRBV9 to TRBJ2-3; 10 bases are a match to TRBD1. In germline, CDR1 is SGDLS, CDR2 YYNGEE. The V segment lost 1 base and the J segment 3 bases; nucleotides outside the gene matches: 2. This CDR3 has 15 residues. The CDR3 loop reads CASSVWGQGTDTQYF. CDR3 DNA: TGTGCCAGCAGCGTATGGGGACAGGGGACAGATACGCAGTATTTT. The whole variable domain, filled in from reference TRBV9 and TRBJ2-3, reads DSGVTQTPKHLITATGQRVTLRCSPRSGDLSVYWYQQSLDQGLQFLIQYYNGEERAKGNILERFSAQQFPDLHSELNLSSLELGDSALYFCASSVWGQGTDTQYFGPGTRLTVL.

This clonotype occurred many times. This chain uses TRBV9 with TRBJ1-2; maybe TRBD1 (6 bases). CDR3 size: 16 residues. Trimming left V 4 bases short and J 0 bases short, with 16 bases between. Germline-derived CDR1 and CDR2 are SGDLS and YYNGEE. The CDR3 DNA follows: TGTGCCAGCAGCCCGCTGGTCAGGACAGCTAACTATGGCTACACCTTC. Protein sequence: CASSPLVRTANYGYTF.

This clonotype has ten or more counts. This chain joins TRBV9 and TRBJ2-1, with 7 nucleotides matching TRBD2. Germline CDR1 reads SGDLS; CDR2 reads YYNGEE. There are 16 residues in the CDR3. The J segment lost 4 bases and the V segment lost 0 bases, leaving 7 bases of the junction unmatched. The CDR3: CASSVGGGGGYNEQFF. The CDR3 DNA reads TGTGCCAGCAGCGTAGGCGGTGGGGGAGGGTACAATGAGCAGTTCTTC.

This clonotype was recorded at least ten times. This chain uses TRBV9 with TRBJ2-7; maybe TRBD2 (6 bases). The germline V gene encodes CDR1 SGDLS and CDR2 YYNGEE. V dropped 0 bases and J dropped 2 bases, with 15 bases sitting between them. The length of the CDR3 is 16 residues. Here the CDR3 reads CASSVGLGLPTYEQYF. The CDR3 nucleotides read TGTGCCAGCAGCGTAGGATTGGGACTTCCGACCTACGAGCAGTACTTC.

This clonotype was detected many times. The chain uses TRBV9 and TRBJ2-3, with D perhaps matching TRBD2 (5 bases). The germline V gene encodes CDR1 SGDLS and CDR2 YYNGEE. CDR3 length equals 13 residues. V dropped 4 bases and J dropped 6 bases, with 12 bases sitting between them. As DNA, the CDR3 is TGTGCCAGCAGCAACCTAGCTCCGGATACGCAGTATTTT. As protein: CASSNLAPDTQYF.

This clonotype was recorded many times. This rearrangement joins TRBV9 to TRBJ1-1; D remains unclear. The CDR3 sequence is 13 residues long. V lost 0 bases and J 3 bases, leaving 6 bases between the germline ends. CDR1 and CDR2 from the germline V gene are SGDLS and YYNGEE. As DNA, the CDR3 is TGTGCCAGCAGCGTAGGTTTAGACACTGAAGCTTTCTTT. It codes for CASSVGLDTEAFF.

This clonotype is categorized as medium-sized. The chain has TRBV9 and TRBJ1-2, with D unclear. The CDR3 spans 13 residues. The V end was cut by 0 bases, the J end by 5 bases, with 8 bases between. Germline CDR1 and CDR2: SGDLS and YYNGEE. The CDR3 region has the DNA TGTGCCAGCAGCGTAGGGGCGGATTATGGCTACACCTTC. This sequence encodes CASSVGADYGYTF. The full variable domain, rest sourced from reference TRBV9 and TRBJ1-2, is DSGVTQTPKHLITATGQRVTLRCSPRSGDLSVYWYQQSLDQGLQFLIQYYNGEERAKGNILERFSAQQFPDLHSELNLSSLELGDSALYFCASSVGADYGYTFGSGTRLTVV.

This clonotype has ten or more counts. The V call is TRBV9, the J call TRBJ2-3; D uncertain. Germline V gives CDR1 SGDLS, CDR2 YYNGEE. Trimming took 4 bases from V and 6 from J, leaving 15 bases between them. CDR3 length: 14 amino acids. For the CDR3, the DNA is TGTGCCAGCAGCAGACCCCTTAGCCGGGATACGCAGTATTTT. Protein sequence: CASSRPLSRDTQYF.

In its sample, this clonotype was seen many times. The gene calls are TRBV9 and TRBJ2-1; D is possibly TRBD2 (5 bases). CDR3 size: 16 residues. Trimming took off 0 bases at V and 8 bases at J, with 18 bases between the two ends. Germline CDR1 SGDLS, CDR2 YYNGEE. CDR3 nucleotides: TGTGCCAGCAGCGTAGGACTACATCAAAGGTCGGATGAGCAGTTCTTC. Its protein is CASSVGLHQRSDEQFF.

This clonotype showed up many times. The chain recombines TRBV9 with TRBJ2-5; possible D gene TRBD2, 6 bases. V was pared by 0 bases and J by 7 bases, with 16 bases between. Germline CDR1 reads SGDLS; CDR2 reads YYNGEE. The CDR3 consists of 15 residues. DNA for the CDR3: TGTGCCAGCAGCGTAGAGCTAGCGCCCACCCGGACCCAGTACTTC. This encodes CASSVELAPTRTQYF.

At least ten counts were recorded for this clonotype. CDR3 nucleotide sequence: TGTGCCAGCAGCGAATGGACTGAAAGCTCCTACAATGAGCAGTTCTTC. Its translation: CASSEWTESSYNEQFF. The rearrangement joins TRBV9 to TRBJ2-1; maybe TRBD2 (5 bases). Germline V lookup: CDR1 SGDLS, CDR2 YYNGEE. V gave up 3 bases and J gave up 0 bases, with 13 bases separating them. The CDR3 consists of 16 residues.

Many counts were recorded for this clonotype. The V and J genes are TRBV9 and TRBJ2-5; TRBD1 aligns across 12 bases. The CDR3 consists of 16 residues. The V and J ends lost 3 bases and 4 bases, in that order; junction bases with no gene match: 7. Germline V gene lookup returns CDR1 SGDLS and CDR2 YYNGEE. CDR3 coding DNA: TGTGCCAGCAGCGCTTGGGACAGGGGGCCCGGAGAGACCCAGTACTTC. Translating it yields CASSAWDRGPGETQYF.

The sample holds many counts of this clonotype. The chain carries TRBV9 and TRBJ1-1; D gene uncertain. The CDR3 sequence is 17 residues long. Germline V gene data show CDR1 as SGDLS and CDR2 as YYNGEE. Trimming cost V 0 bases and J 1 base, with 16 bases left between them. Here the CDR3 reads CASSVGPRTSGNTEAFF. The CDR3 DNA follows: TGTGCCAGCAGCGTAGGACCGCGGACGTCCGGGAACACTGAAGCTTTCTTT.

Ten or more counts support this clonotype. The rearrangement uses TRBV9 and TRBJ2-1; D remains unclear. Germline V gene sequence: CDR1 SGDLS, CDR2 YYNGEE. V lost 0 bases, J lost 1 base, and 8 bases lay in between. The CDR3 covers 15 residues. The CDR3 nucleotides are TGTGCCAGCAGCGTAGAGTACACATCCTACAATGAGCAGTTCTTC. Protein: CASSVEYTSYNEQFF. Using reference TRBV9 and TRBJ2-1 for the parts outside the CDR3, the full variable domain is DSGVTQTPKHLITATGQRVTLRCSPRSGDLSVYWYQQSLDQGLQFLIQYYNGEERAKGNILERFSAQQFPDLHSELNLSSLELGDSALYFCASSVEYTSYNEQFFGPGTRLTVL.

This clonotype was observed at least ten times. The CDR3 DNA reads TGTGCCAGCAGCGCCTGGACTAGCGAGTACAATGAGCAGTTCTTC. It is translated as CASSAWTSEYNEQFF. This chain joins TRBV9 and TRBJ2-1, with 9 bases lining up with TRBD2. The CDR3 totals 15 residues. Germline CDR1 is SGDLS and CDR2 is YYNGEE. J gave up 4 bases and V 3 bases, and 5 bases lay outside the gene matches.

This clonotype was seen ten or more times. The chain has TRBV9 and TRBJ2-1; 7 bases are a match to TRBD1. This CDR3 contains 15 residues. The trim removed 0 bases at V and 4 bases at J, leaving 4 bases unmatched. Germline V gives CDR1 SGDLS, CDR2 YYNGEE. This chain's CDR3 is CASSVANRGYNEQFF. Here the CDR3 DNA reads TGTGCCAGCAGCGTAGCTAACAGGGGATACAATGAGCAGTTCTTC. The full variable domain, with the rest looked up from reference TRBV9 and TRBJ2-1, is DSGVTQTPKHLITATGQRVTLRCSPRSGDLSVYWYQQSLDQGLQFLIQYYNGEERAKGNILERFSAQQFPDLHSELNLSSLELGDSALYFCASSVANRGYNEQFFGPGTRLTVL.

Ten or more counts support this clonotype. The V and J genes are TRBV9 and TRBJ2-7, with 8 bases that match TRBD1. CDR3 length: 15 residues. Per germline, CDR1 SGDLS and CDR2 YYNGEE. After removal of 0 bases from V and 4 bases from J, the junction contained 6 bases not matched to a gene. The CDR3: CASSVGGQGFYEQYF. CDR3 nucleotide sequence: TGTGCCAGCAGCGTAGGCGGACAGGGTTTTTACGAGCAGTACTTC.

This clonotype was found many times. The J gene is TRBJ2-3, the V gene TRBV9; D may correspond to TRBD1 or TRBD2 (6 bases each). CDR1 is SGDLS and CDR2 is YYNGEE in the germline V gene. The CDR3 is made up of 14 amino acids. Trimming left V 7 bases short and J 0 bases short, with 12 bases between. The CDR3 DNA is TGTGCCAGCGAAGGGGGGCTGAGCACAGATACGCAGTATTTT. Translated: CASEGGLSTDTQYF. Complete variable domain (other parts from reference TRBV9 and TRBJ2-3): DSGVTQTPKHLITATGQRVTLRCSPRSGDLSVYWYQQSLDQGLQFLIQYYNGEERAKGNILERFSAQQFPDLHSELNLSSLELGDSALYFCASEGGLSTDTQYFGPGTRLTVL.

The sample holds many counts of this clonotype. The J gene is TRBJ2-2, the V gene TRBV9, with TRBD2 matching 10 bases. After removal of 2 bases from V and 5 bases from J, the junction contained 15 bases not matched to a gene. This CDR3 spans 19 amino acids. Per germline, CDR1 SGDLS and CDR2 YYNGEE. The CDR3: CASSVGLGLAGVGTGELFF. The CDR3 bases are TGTGCCAGCAGCGTTGGGCTTGGGCTAGCGGGAGTGGGAACCGGGGAGCTGTTTTTT.

This clonotype was counted a few times. The J gene is TRBJ2-2, the V gene TRBV9; TRBD2 aligns across 8 bases. The trim removed 3 bases at V and 6 bases at J, leaving 4 bases unmatched. Germline values: CDR1 SGDLS, CDR2 YYNGEE. The CDR3 is 14 residues long. The CDR3 nucleotides read TGTGCCAGCAGCGGGGGACTAGTAGCCGGGGAGCTGTTTTTT. This translates into CASSGGLVAGELFF.

Sample share makes this clonotype medium-sized. This CDR3 is CATSRDSGRTVDAKLFF. The CDR3 nucleotides read TGTGCCACCAGCAGAGATTCGGGCAGGACAGTAGATGCAAAACTGTTTTTT. V gene TRBV15 combines with J gene TRBJ1-4; tentatively, D is TRBD1 (6 bases). V lost 0 bases and J lost 10, with 21 bases in between. The CDR3 contains 17 residues. Germline V gives CDR1 LNHNV, CDR2 YYDKDF (reference sequence).

This clonotype appeared a few times. A much larger clone is a single base away; this may be a read error. This chain connects TRBV9 to TRBJ2-2, with D unclear. This CDR3 is 14 amino acids long. The V and J ends lost 0 bases and 1 base respectively, with 4 bases between them. Germline-derived CDR1 and CDR2 are SGDLS and YYNGEE. The CDR3 protein is CASSVDRNTGELFF. In DNA form, the CDR3 reads TGTGCCAGCAGCGTAGACAGGAACACCGGGGAGCTGTTTTTT.

This clonotype was counted many times. The gene calls are TRBV9 and TRBJ2-2; the D is unclear. Germline CDR1 reads SGDLS; CDR2 reads YYNGEE. There are 12 residues in the CDR3. Trimming removed 3 bases from V and 7 bases from J, with 7 bases in between. The CDR3 DNA is TGTGCCAGCAGCGGAGGTGGCGGGGAGCTGTTTTTT. Translated, it gives CASSGGGGELFF.

In its sample, this clonotype was seen a few times. The CDR3 DNA is TGTGCCAGCAGCGTTTCGGGGACCCAAGAGACCCAGTACTTC. Translation gives CASSVSGTQETQYF. The chain is built from TRBV9 and TRBJ2-5, with D possibly being TRBD1 or TRBD2 (5 bases each). Germline-derived CDR1 and CDR2 are SGDLS and YYNGEE. The CDR3 sequence is 14 residues long. Between the trimmed V and J ends, which lost 2 bases and 1 base, there was a span of 9 bases.

Ten or more counts support this clonotype. The chain carries TRBV9 and TRBJ2-7; TRBD1 agrees at 9 bases. The CDR3 length is 15 residues. The ends lost 7 bases at V and 3 bases at J; junction bases unmatched: 11. The germline V gene has CDR1 SGDLS and CDR2 YYNGEE. CDR3: CASGQGTGSFYEQYF. DNA of the CDR3: TGTGCCAGCGGACAGGGGACAGGGAGTTTCTACGAGCAGTACTTC.

This clonotype was found many times. The gene calls are TRBV9 and TRBJ2-6; either TRBD1 or TRBD2 may fit D (5 bases each). V lost 5 bases and J lost 2, with 8 bases in between. The CDR3 has 14 amino acids. CDR1 SGDLS and CDR2 YYNGEE come from the germline V gene. This CDR3 is CASSWGTGANVLTF. The CDR3 DNA reads TGTGCCAGCAGTTGGGGGACTGGGGCCAACGTCCTGACTTTC.

This clonotype occurred many times. The rearrangement joins TRBV9 to TRBJ2-2; 8 bases are shared with TRBD1. Losses at the gene ends were 5 bases for V and 2 bases for J; bases not matched to a gene: 11. The germline CDR1 and CDR2 sequences are SGDLS and YYNGEE. The CDR3 extends over 17 amino acids. The CDR3 is CASSGPGQGANTGELFF. DNA of the CDR3: TGTGCCAGCAGTGGCCCGGGGCAGGGGGCCAACACCGGGGAGCTGTTTTTT.